The following is a T cell receptor (beta chain) sequence with its context. The data belong to a study of blood T cell repertoires in COVID-19. About the research overall: Samples came from the United States, Italy and Spain, spanning acute and convalescent COVID-19. T cells, B-cell-depleted T cells, or PBMCs provided the cDNA or gDNA that served as material.

This CDR3 is 15 amino acids long. CDR1 is SGHTA and CDR2 is FQGTGA in the germline V gene. V dropped 4 bases and J dropped 7; count of bases not matched to a gene: 5. In the original processing: Estimation of nucleated cell counts relied on the amplification of reference gene primers. Using immunoSEQ multiplex PCR, the repertoire was profiled, and TCRdb retains in-frame clones only, with some absent. V and J calls and clone size are copied from that table; D and trimming were computed from the DNA. The table has tens of thousands of clones, about 88% seen once. Sequenced material: peripheral blood. This TCR derives from a woman between 65 and 79 years old in a cohort sampled during active COVID-19. This chain uses TRBV7-3 with TRBJ2-1; 12 bases agree with TRBD1. The CDR3: CASSSRDRGRNEQFF. The DNA of the CDR3 is TGTGCCAGCAGCTCCCGGGACAGGGGGCGAAATGAGCAGTTCTTC.